The clone carrying this TCR beta chain appeared many times. The antigen remains unidentified. Trimming cost V 1 base and J 2 bases, with 12 bases left between them. The CDR3 is 15 amino acids. The germline V gene has CDR1 SGHVS and CDR2 FQNEAQ. The sample belongs to a study of breast tumors, draining lymph nodes, adjacent tissues. Study-wide points: The lymph node origin of tumor T cells was framed as consistent with a hypothesis, not demonstrated. Tumors had less TCR diversity than lymph nodes, more than nontumor tissue.

TCRdb independently ran MiXCR on the multiplex PCR reads; one entry per CDR3 protein. The repertoire has approximately 280,000 distinct CDR3 sequences, around 30% of them found once; the top ten carry around 1%. Breast cancer patients provided tissue from their axillary draining lymph nodes. Material for sequencing was axillary lymph node tissue. The rearrangement joins TRBV7-8 to TRBJ2-7; D is tentatively TRBD1 or TRBD2 (5 bases each). The clonotype originates from a female donor with breast cancer. Some clones in this sample may be carry-over from other donors' samples. CDR3 nucleotides: TGTGCCAGCAGCTTAGAGCTGGGACCCCCCTACGAGCAGTACTTC. This sequence encodes CASSLELGPPYEQYF.